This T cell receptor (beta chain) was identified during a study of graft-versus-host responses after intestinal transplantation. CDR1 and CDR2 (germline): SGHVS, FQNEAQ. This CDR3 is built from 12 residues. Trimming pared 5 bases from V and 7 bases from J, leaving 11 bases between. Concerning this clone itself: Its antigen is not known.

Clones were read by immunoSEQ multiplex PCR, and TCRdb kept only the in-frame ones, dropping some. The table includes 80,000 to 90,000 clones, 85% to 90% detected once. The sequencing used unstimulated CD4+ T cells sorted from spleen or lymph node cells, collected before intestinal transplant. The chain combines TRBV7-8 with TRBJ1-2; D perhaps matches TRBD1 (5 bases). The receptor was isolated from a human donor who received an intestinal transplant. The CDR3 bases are TGTGCCAGCAGCGTGCAGGGTTCTGGCTACACCTTC. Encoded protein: CASSVQGSGYTF.